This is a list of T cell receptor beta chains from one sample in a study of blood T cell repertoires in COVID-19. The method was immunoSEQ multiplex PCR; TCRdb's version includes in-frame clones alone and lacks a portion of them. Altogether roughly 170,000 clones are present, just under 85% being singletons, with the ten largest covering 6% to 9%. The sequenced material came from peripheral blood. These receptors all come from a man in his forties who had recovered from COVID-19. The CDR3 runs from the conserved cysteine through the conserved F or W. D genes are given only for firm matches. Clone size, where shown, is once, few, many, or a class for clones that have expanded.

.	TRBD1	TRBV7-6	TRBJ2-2	CASSLRQGIRTGELFF	TGTGCCAGCAGCTTAAGACAGGGGATTAGGACCGGGGAGCTGTTTTTT
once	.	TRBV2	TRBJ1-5	CASRQGRDQPQHF	TGTGCCAGCAGGCAGGGAAGGGATCAGCCCCAGCATTTT
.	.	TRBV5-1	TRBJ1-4	CASSLQPGEGEKLFF	TGCGCCAGCAGCTTGCAGCCAGGGGAGGGCGAAAAACTGTTTTTT
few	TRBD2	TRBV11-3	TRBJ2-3	CASSSNSGKSTDTQYF	TGTGCCAGCAGCTCCAATAGCGGGAAAAGCACAGATACGCAGTATTTT
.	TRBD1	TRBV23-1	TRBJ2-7	CASSQTSGTGTYEQYF	TGCGCCAGCAGTCAAACGTCCGGGACAGGAACCTACGAGCAGTACTTC
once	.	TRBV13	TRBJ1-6	CASSLRGEVRSPLHF	TGTGCCAGCAGCTTGCGTGGGGAGGTACGATCACCCCTCCACTTT
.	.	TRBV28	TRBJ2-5	CASSFGHMETQYF	TGTGCCAGCAGTTTTGGACATATGGAGACCCAGTACTTC
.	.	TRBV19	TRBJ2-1	CASSIRAGTYNEQFF	TGTGCCAGTAGTATAAGGGCAGGGACATACAATGAGCAGTTCTTC
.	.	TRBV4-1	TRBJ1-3	CASSHPQRGRGNSGNTIYF	TGCGCCAGCAGCCACCCGCAGCGGGGGAGGGGAAACTCTGGAAACACCATATATTTT
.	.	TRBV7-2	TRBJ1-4	CASTEGPATNEKLFF	TGTGCCAGCACGGAGGGGCCTGCAACTAATGAAAAACTGTTTTTT
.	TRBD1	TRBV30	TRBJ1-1	CAWSSGGTEAFF	TGTGCCTGGAGTTCAGGGGGCACCGAAGCTTTCTTT
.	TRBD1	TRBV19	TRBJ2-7	CASSGTARRPYEQYF	TGTGCCAGTAGTGGGACAGCCCGAAGACCCTACGAGCAGTACTTC
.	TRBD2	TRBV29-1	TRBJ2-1	CSVGTSGSRDEQFF	TGCAGCGTGGGGACTAGCGGGAGTAGGGATGAGCAGTTCTTC
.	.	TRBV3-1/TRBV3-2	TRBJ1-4	CASSLQGSGGREKLFF	TGTGCCAGCAGCCTTCAGGGGTCGGGCGGGAGAGAAAAACTGTTTTTT
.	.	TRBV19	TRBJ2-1	CASSRGTTYNEQFF	TGTGCCAGTAGCAGGGGTACGACCTACAATGAGCAGTTCTTC
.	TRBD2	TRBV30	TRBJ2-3	CAWGPLAGSQYF	TGTGCCTGGGGACCTTTAGCGGGGTCGCAGTATTTT
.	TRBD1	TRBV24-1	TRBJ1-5	CATSEQGGSNQPQHF	TGTGCCACCAGTGAACAGGGGGGTAGCAATCAGCCCCAGCATTTT
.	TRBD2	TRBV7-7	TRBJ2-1	CASSLRLADNEQFF	TGTGCTAGCAGCTTAAGGCTAGCGGACAATGAGCAGTTCTTC
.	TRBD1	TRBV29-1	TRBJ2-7	CSAAPGTGREQYF	TGCAGCGCGGCCCCCGGGACAGGGAGGGAGCAGTACTTC
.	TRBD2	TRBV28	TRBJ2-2	CASMGGTNAGELFF	TGTGCCAGCATGGGGGGGACCAACGCCGGGGAGCTGTTTTTT
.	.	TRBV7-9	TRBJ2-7	CASSSSQVEQYF	TGTGCCAGCAGCTCCAGTCAGGTCGAGCAGTACTTC
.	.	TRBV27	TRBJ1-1	CASSLSGGTEAFF	TGTGCCAGCAGTTTATCGGGGGGGACTGAAGCTTTCTTT
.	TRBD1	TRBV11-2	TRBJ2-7	CASSRDRAYEQYF	TGTGCCAGCAGCCGGGACAGGGCCTACGAGCAGTACTTC
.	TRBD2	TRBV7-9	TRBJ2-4	CASSDAGVQNIQYF	TGTGCCAGCAGCGACGCGGGAGTCCAAAACATTCAGTACTTC
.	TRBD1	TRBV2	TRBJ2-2	CASNRDSSTGELFF	TGTGCCAGCAACCGGGACAGCAGCACCGGGGAGCTGTTTTTT
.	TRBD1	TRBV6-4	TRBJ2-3	CASSDSAGGADTQYF	TGTGCCAGCAGTGACTCGGCAGGGGGCGCAGATACGCAGTATTTT
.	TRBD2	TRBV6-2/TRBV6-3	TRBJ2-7	CASSYTRGGQHEQYF	TGTGCCAGCAGTTACACCCGGGGGGGCCAACACGAGCAGTACTTC
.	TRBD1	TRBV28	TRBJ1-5	CASRPGTAYSNQPQHF	TGTGCCAGCCGCCCAGGGACAGCCTATAGCAATCAGCCCCAGCATTTT
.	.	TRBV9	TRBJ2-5	CASSPTEETQYF	TGTGCCAGCAGCCCCACAGAAGAGACCCAGTACTTC
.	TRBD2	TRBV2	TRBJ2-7	CASSDSFQGMSSGSPFYEQYF	TGTGCCAGCAGTGATTCGTTTCAGGGAATGTCTAGCGGGAGTCCTTTCTATGAGCAGTACTTC
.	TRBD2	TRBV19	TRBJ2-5	CASGLAEFQETQYF	TGTGCCAGTGGACTAGCGGAGTTCCAAGAGACCCAGTACTTC
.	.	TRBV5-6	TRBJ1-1	CASSPAGNRRAFF	TGTGCCAGCAGCCCGGCGGGCAACCGGCGAGCTTTCTTT
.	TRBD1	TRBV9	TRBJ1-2	CASSETDRHEGGYTF	TGTGCCAGCAGCGAGACGGACAGGCACGAGGGAGGCTACACCTTC
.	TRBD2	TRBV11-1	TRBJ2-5	CASSLETGGLKTQYF	TGTGCCAGCAGCTTAGAAACGGGGGGGCTGAAGACCCAGTACTTC
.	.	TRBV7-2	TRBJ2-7	CASSDTGTYEQYF	TGTGCCAGCAGCGATACAGGTACCTACGAGCAGTACTTC
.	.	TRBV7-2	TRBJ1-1	CASSQRTLGF	TGTGCCAGCAGCCAAAGGACACTTGGGTTT
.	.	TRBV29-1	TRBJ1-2	CSVQTDYGYTF	TGCAGCGTGCAGACAGATTATGGCTACACCTTC